The 29 T cell receptor beta chains reported below all come from one sample, sequenced in a study of blood T cell repertoires in COVID-19. This table comes from immunoSEQ multiplex PCR, and its TCRdb copy is limited to in-frame clones, with some not included. Among 150,000 to 200,000 clones, 80% were seen once, and the ten largest hold around 15%. Sequences were obtained from PBMCs or T cells enriched from blood (not recorded which). Every receptor here comes from a man in his 60s who had been exposed to COVID-19.

The chain couples TRBV6-2 or TRBV6-3 to TRBJ2-2; no reliable D call. CDR3 length: 14 residues. Trimming removed 6 bases from V and 7 bases from J, with 15 bases in between. Germline CDR1 reads MNHEY; CDR2 reads SVGEGT. Here the CDR3 reads CASSFKRYNGELFF. The CDR3, as DNA: TGTGCCAGCAGCTTCAAACGCTATAACGGGGAGCTGTTTTTT.

The chain uses TRBV11-3 and TRBJ2-1; TRBD2 aligns across 13 bases. CDR3 size: 15 residues. Germline-derived CDR1 and CDR2 are SGHNT and YENEEA. V lost 8 bases, J lost 8 bases, and 9 bases stayed unmatched. The CDR3 loop is CASGTSGRAGDEQFF. The CDR3 DNA reads TGTGCCAGCGGAACTAGCGGGAGGGCTGGAGATGAGCAGTTCTTC.

This sequence joins TRBV29-1 and TRBJ2-5; D not resolved. Trimming took off 6 bases at V and 5 bases at J, with 10 bases between the two ends. Germline CDR1 reads SQVTM; CDR2 reads ANQGSEA. This CDR3 comprises 11 residues. CDR3 sequence reads: CSVSSMETQYF. The CDR3 DNA sequence: TGCAGCGTCTCGTCTATGGAGACCCAGTACTTC.

The V and J genes are TRBV10-3 and TRBJ2-2, with a weak D call TRBD2 (7 bases). The germline V gene has CDR1 ENHRY and CDR2 SYGVKD. With 7 bases removed from V and 0 bases from J, the gap between germline ends came to 12 bases. The CDR3 runs to 15 residues. CDR3 residues: CAITAGAANTGELFF. The CDR3 nucleotides are TGTGCCATCACCGCGGGGGCTGCGAACACCGGGGAGCTGTTTTTT.

This clone was detected only once. CDR3: CASSFLAEGYEQYF. As DNA, the CDR3 is TGTGCCAGCAGTTTCCTAGCGGAAGGCTACGAGCAGTACTTC. The rearrangement uses TRBV27 and TRBJ2-7; 7 bases are shared with TRBD2. CDR3 length equals 14 residues. Germline V gives CDR1 MNHEY, CDR2 SMNVEV (reference sequence). Germline trimming cut 3 bases from V and 3 bases from J; bases unmatched to any gene: 5.

The gene calls are TRBV7-2 and TRBJ2-5, with 11 bases fitting TRBD2. The V gene end was trimmed by 4 bases and the J gene end by 9 bases; junction bases not matched to a gene: 10. CDR1 SGHTA and CDR2 FQGNSA come from the germline V gene. The length of the CDR3 is 15 residues. The CDR3 here is CASSSSSGGLLAQYF. The CDR3, as DNA: TGTGCCAGCAGCTCGTCTAGCGGGGGGCTGTTGGCCCAGTACTTC.

The chain carries TRBV12-5 and TRBJ1-1; D ambiguous. CDR1 and CDR2 (germline): LGHNT, FRNRAP. The ends were cut back, 5 bases at V and 1 base at J, with 8 bases in the middle. The CDR3 has 13 amino acids. In nucleotides, the CDR3 is TGTGCTAGTGGTCCGCGGGGGAACACTGAAGCTTTCTTT. This encodes CASGPRGNTEAFF.

The chain joins TRBV7-2 to TRBJ2-3; 15 bases are a match to TRBD2. Germline-derived CDR1 and CDR2 are SGHTA and FQGNSA. The CDR3 extends over 19 amino acids. The V segment lost 1 base and the J segment 0 bases; nucleotides outside the gene matches: 5. In nucleotides, the CDR3 is TGTGCCAGCAGCTTAGGGACTAGCGGGAGGGTCGGTAGCACAGATACGCAGTATTTT. It codes for CASSLGTSGRVGSTDTQYF.

J is TRBJ1-2 and V is TRBV4-3; D gene uncertain. This CDR3 has 15 residues. Germline assignment: CDR1 LGHNA and CDR2 YSLEER. V was shortened by 2 bases and J by 0 bases, with 10 bases between the two germline ends. The CDR3 DNA reads as TGCGCCAGCAGCCAAAGCAGGAATACTAACTATGGCTACACCTTC. It codes for CASSQSRNTNYGYTF.

This sequence joins TRBV4-2 and TRBJ1-4, with TRBD1 as a possible D gene (6 bases). V shed 4 bases and J shed 8 bases, with 14 bases lying between them. This CDR3 is 14 amino acids long. Germline V gives CDR1 LGHNA, CDR2 YNFKEQ. The CDR3, as DNA: TGTGCCAGCAGCCCACGTGAGCAGGGGGAAAAACTGTTTTTT. It is translated as CASSPREQGEKLFF.

This clone occurred a few times. The chain carries TRBV7-8 and TRBJ1-3; 11 nucleotides agree with TRBD1. This CDR3 spans 15 amino acids. Germline CDR1 reads SGHVS; CDR2 reads FQNEAQ. With V trimmed by 4 bases and J by 2 bases, 1 base remained unmatched. The CDR3, as DNA: TGTGCCAGCAGCTGGACAGGGGGCCCTGGAAACACCATATATTTT. This gives the protein CASSWTGGPGNTIYF.

The chain combines TRBV4-1 with TRBJ1-1; 9 bases are a match to TRBD1. Trimming cost V 3 bases and J 5 bases; bases outside gene matches: 7. Germline V CDR1 and CDR2: MGHRA, YSYEKL. This CDR3 is built from 15 residues. CDR3 sequence reads: CASSHRGQGRTEAFF. In DNA, the CDR3 is TGCGCCAGCAGCCACCGAGGACAGGGGAGGACTGAAGCTTTCTTT.

The chain links TRBV25-1 to TRBJ1-4; D is possibly TRBD1 (5 bases). Germline CDR1 and CDR2: MGHDK and SYGVNS. Trimming pared 7 bases from V and 8 bases from J, leaving 14 bases between. There are 13 residues in the CDR3. CDR3 DNA: TGTGCCAGCAATACAGGAATCGGGGAAAAACTGTTTTTT. Residues: CASNTGIGEKLFF.

The chain combines TRBV14 with TRBJ2-7; D might be TRBD1 (6 bases). Germline CDR1 is SGHDN and CDR2 is FVKESK. The CDR3 covers 13 residues. Trimming pared 1 base from V and 5 bases from J, leaving 9 bases between. The CDR3 DNA reads TGTGCCAGCAGCCAAGTCAGGGGTCACGAGCAGTACTTC. It translates to CASSQVRGHEQYF.

DNA for the CDR3: TGTGCCAGCAGTTTCAGGGGAGCCGGCTACACCTTC. As protein: CASSFRGAGYTF. The V call is TRBV5-4, the J call TRBJ1-2; maybe TRBD1 (6 bases). V was clipped by 5 bases and J by 8 bases, with 13 bases between them. Germline lookup yields CDR1 SGHNT and CDR2 YYREEE (reference sequence). The CDR3 extends over 12 amino acids.

The table lists this clone with a few counts. This rearrangement joins TRBV3-1 (or the pseudogene TRBV3-2) to TRBJ1-5; D not certain. The CDR3 has 15 amino acids. V was clipped by 0 bases and J by 7 bases, with 13 bases between them. Germline V lookup: CDR1 LGHDT, CDR2 YNNKEL (reference sequence). CDR3 DNA: TGTGCCAGCAGCCAAGACCCGGGGTCGGGGCAGCCCCAGCATTTT. Amino acid sequence: CASSQDPGSGQPQHF.

The rearrangement links TRBV15 to TRBJ2-1; D is perhaps TRBD2 (5 bases). V lost 0 bases and J lost 6, with 12 bases in between. The germline V gene has CDR1 LNHNV and CDR2 YYDKDF (reference sequence). The CDR3 is 15 amino acids. The CDR3 here is CATSRDRGSFNEQFF. CDR3 bases: TGTGCCACCAGCAGAGATCGGGGTAGCTTCAATGAGCAGTTCTTC. Drawing the rest from reference TRBV15 and TRBJ2-1, the complete variable domain is DAMVIQNPRYQVTQFGKPVTLSCSQTLNHNVMYWYQQKSSQAPKLLFHYYDKDFNNEADTPDNFQSRRPNTSFCFLDIRSPGLGDTAMYLCATSRDRGSFNEQFFGPGTRLTVL.

The chain has TRBV19 and TRBJ2-7; no reliable D call. The CDR3 is 14 residues long. V was clipped by 2 bases and J by 5 bases, with 13 bases between them. The germline V gene has CDR1 LNHDA and CDR2 SQIVND (reference sequence). Here the CDR3 reads CASSITASKNEQYF. The CDR3 DNA reads TGTGCCAGTAGTATAACAGCCTCCAAGAACGAGCAGTACTTC.

J is TRBJ1-6 and V is TRBV15, with D perhaps matching TRBD1 (5 bases). The CDR3 loop spans 14 amino acids. V lost 0 bases and J 8 bases, leaving 8 bases between the germline ends. Germline CDR1 and CDR2: LNHNV and YYDKDF (reference sequence). In nucleotides, the CDR3 is TGTGCCACCAGCAGAGACAGGGCTGATTCACCCCTCCACTTT. Translated: CATSRDRADSPLHF.

The CDR3 bases are TGTGCCAGCAGTGCTCATACAGAGAACACTGAAGCTTTCTTT. Protein sequence: CASSAHTENTEAFF. V is TRBV28 and J is TRBJ1-1; D is uncertain. The V end was cut by 5 bases, the J end by 1 base, with 11 bases between. Germline-derived CDR1 and CDR2 are MDHEN and SYDVKM. The CDR3 consists of 14 residues.

This clone was found once. The gene calls are TRBV5-4 and TRBJ1-1; tentative D call: TRBD1 (5 bases). The CDR3 contains 14 residues. Germline CDR1 is SGHNT and CDR2 is YYREEE (reference sequence). With 4 bases removed from V and 0 bases from J, the gap between germline ends came to 10 bases. Here the CDR3 reads CASSPRGMNTEAFF. CDR3 in DNA: TGTGCCAGCAGCCCACGGGGGATGAACACTGAAGCTTTCTTT.

V usage is TRBV11-1 and J usage is TRBJ2-1; 9 bases align to TRBD2. V lost 3 bases and J lost 8; bases outside the gene matches: 11. The germline CDR1 and CDR2 sequences are SGHAT and FQDESV (reference sequence). CDR3 length equals 16 residues. Here the CDR3 reads CASSFQAGGNFDEQFF. The CDR3 nucleotides read TGTGCCAGCAGCTTTCAAGCGGGAGGTAATTTTGATGAGCAGTTCTTC.

The chain joins TRBV7-2 to TRBJ2-1, with 7 bases lining up with TRBD1. This CDR3 region has 15 residues. From germline, CDR1 is SGHTA and CDR2 FQGNSA. V dropped 6 bases and J dropped 4; count of bases not matched to a gene: 9. DNA of the CDR3: TGTGCCAGCAGATCCCGACAGGGAACATACAATGAGCAGTTCTTC. Residues: CASRSRQGTYNEQFF.

This clone has just a few counts. This sequence joins TRBV5-5 and TRBJ2-1, with 11 bases identical to TRBD2. The V and J ends lost 3 bases and 5 bases, in that order; junction bases with no gene match: 13. The CDR3 contains 18 residues. Germline V gene sequence: CDR1 SGHKS, CDR2 YYEKEE (reference sequence). The DNA of the CDR3 is TGTGCCAGCAGCTGGGGTCCTTTCCGGGGACTAGCGGACAATGAGCAGTTCTTC. Its translation is CASSWGPFRGLADNEQFF. Looking up the rest from reference TRBV5-5 and TRBJ2-1 gives the full variable domain: DAGVTQSPTHLIKTRGQQVTLRCSPISGHKSVSWYQQVLGQGPQFIFQYYEKEERGRGNFPDRFSARQFPNYSSELNVNALLLGDSALYLCASSWGPFRGLADNEQFFGPGTRLTVL.

The chain recombines TRBV28 with TRBJ1-1; 7 nucleotides match TRBD1. V was clipped by 6 bases and J by 1 base; unmatched bases: 8. This CDR3 has 15 amino acids. The germline gives CDR1 MDHEN, CDR2 SYDVKM. CDR3 in DNA: TGTGCCAGCAGGCCCCCAAGGGACAGGAACACTGAAGCTTTCTTT. Encoded protein: CASRPPRDRNTEAFF.

This rearrangement joins TRBV6-6 to TRBJ2-7; 8 nucleotides line up with TRBD1. Trimming removed 5 bases from V and 7 bases from J; junction bases left unmatched: 4. Germline V gene data show CDR1 as MNHNY and CDR2 as SVGAGI (reference sequence). There are 12 residues in the CDR3. The CDR3 spells CASSGQGVEQYF. The CDR3 DNA reads TGTGCCAGCAGTGGACAGGGTGTTGAGCAGTACTTC.

The V and J genes are TRBV29-1 and TRBJ1-5, with 7 bases identical to TRBD1. This CDR3 comprises 13 residues. CDR1 is SQVTM and CDR2 is ANQGSEA in the germline V gene. V shed 4 bases, J shed 4 bases, and the junction held 4 bases outside the gene matches. The CDR3 sequence is CSVAQGENQPQHF. The DNA of the CDR3 is TGCAGCGTTGCCCAGGGGGAAAATCAGCCCCAGCATTTT.

The CDR3 spells CASSFSGFSWFDTQYF. CDR3 coding DNA: TGTGCCAGCAGCTTTTCCGGGTTTAGTTGGTTTGATACGCAGTATTTT. This chain links TRBV5-4 with TRBJ2-3, with D unclear. Looked up from germline, CDR1 is SGHNT and CDR2 is YYREEE (reference sequence). This CDR3 comprises 16 residues. Trimming cost V 2 bases and J 6 bases, with 19 bases left between them.

The table lists this clone with a count of one. The chain combines TRBV30 with TRBJ2-7, with D tentatively TRBD2 (6 bases). The CDR3 length is 12 residues. Germline CDR1 reads GTSNPN; CDR2 reads SVGIG (reference sequence). Trimming pared 5 bases from V and 5 bases from J, leaving 13 bases between. CDR3 sequence reads: CAWAPTRNEQYF. The CDR3, as DNA: TGTGCCTGGGCCCCGACTAGGAACGAGCAGTACTTC. Full variable domain (outside the CDR3, taken from reference TRBV30 and TRBJ2-7): SQTIHQWPATLVQPVGSPLSLECTVEGTSNPNLYWYRQAAGRGLQLLFYSVGIGQISSEVPQNLSASRPQDRQFILSSKKLLLSDSGFYLCAWAPTRNEQYFGPGTRLTVT.